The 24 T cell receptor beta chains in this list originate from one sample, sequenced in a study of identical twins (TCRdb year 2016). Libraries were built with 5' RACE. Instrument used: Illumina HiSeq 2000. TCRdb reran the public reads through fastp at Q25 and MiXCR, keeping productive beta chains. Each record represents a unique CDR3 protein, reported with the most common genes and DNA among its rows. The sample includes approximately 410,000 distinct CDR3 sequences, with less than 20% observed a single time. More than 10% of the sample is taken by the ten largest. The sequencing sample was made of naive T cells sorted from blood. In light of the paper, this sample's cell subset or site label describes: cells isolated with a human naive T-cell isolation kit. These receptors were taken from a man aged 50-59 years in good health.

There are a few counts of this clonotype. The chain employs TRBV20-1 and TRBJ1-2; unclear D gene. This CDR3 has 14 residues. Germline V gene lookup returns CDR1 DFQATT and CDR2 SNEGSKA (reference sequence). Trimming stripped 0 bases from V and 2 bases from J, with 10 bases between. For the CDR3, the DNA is TGCAGTGCTAGAGATAAGCCCGGGAACTATGGCTACACCTTC. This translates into CSARDKPGNYGYTF.

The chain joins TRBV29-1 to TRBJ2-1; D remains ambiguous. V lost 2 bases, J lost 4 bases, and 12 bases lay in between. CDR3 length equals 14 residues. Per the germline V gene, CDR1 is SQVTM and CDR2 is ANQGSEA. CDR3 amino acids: CSVETVTVYNEQFF. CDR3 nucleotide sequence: TGCAGCGTTGAAACGGTTACCGTATACAATGAGCAGTTCTTC.

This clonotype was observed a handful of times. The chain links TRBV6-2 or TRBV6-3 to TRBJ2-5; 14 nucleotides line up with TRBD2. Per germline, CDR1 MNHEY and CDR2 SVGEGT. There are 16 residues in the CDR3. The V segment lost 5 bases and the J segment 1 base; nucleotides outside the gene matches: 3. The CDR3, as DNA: TGTGCCAGCAGTGCGACTAGCGGGAGGGCCCAAGAGACCCAGTACTTC. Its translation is CASSATSGRAQETQYF.

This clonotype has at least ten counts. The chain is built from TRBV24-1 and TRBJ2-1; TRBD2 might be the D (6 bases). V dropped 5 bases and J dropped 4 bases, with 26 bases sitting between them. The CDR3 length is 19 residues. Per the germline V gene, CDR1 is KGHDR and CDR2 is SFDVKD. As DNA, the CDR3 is TGTGCCACCAGTGGTTCTCGTTTCATCTCCTTGGGGGGTTACAATGAGCAGTTCTTC. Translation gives CATSGSRFISLGGYNEQFF.

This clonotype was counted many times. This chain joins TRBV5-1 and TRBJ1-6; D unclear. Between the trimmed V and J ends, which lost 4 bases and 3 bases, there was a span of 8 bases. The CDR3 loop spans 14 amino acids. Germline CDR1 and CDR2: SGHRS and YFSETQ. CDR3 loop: CASSPDGYNSPLHF. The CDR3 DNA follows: TGCGCCAGCAGCCCGGACGGCTATAATTCACCCCTCCACTTT. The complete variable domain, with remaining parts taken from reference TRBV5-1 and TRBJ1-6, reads KAGVTQTPRYLIKTRGQQVTLSCSPISGHRSVSWYQQTPGQGLQFLFEYFSETQRNKGNFPGRFSGRQFSNSRSEMNVSTLELGDSALYLCASSPDGYNSPLHFGNGTRLTVT.

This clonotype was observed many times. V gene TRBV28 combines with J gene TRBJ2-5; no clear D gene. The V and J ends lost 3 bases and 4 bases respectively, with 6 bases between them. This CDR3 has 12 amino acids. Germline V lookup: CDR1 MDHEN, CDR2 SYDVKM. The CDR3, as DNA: TGTGCCAGCAGTTTCGTCGGAGAGACCCAGTACTTC. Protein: CASSFVGETQYF.

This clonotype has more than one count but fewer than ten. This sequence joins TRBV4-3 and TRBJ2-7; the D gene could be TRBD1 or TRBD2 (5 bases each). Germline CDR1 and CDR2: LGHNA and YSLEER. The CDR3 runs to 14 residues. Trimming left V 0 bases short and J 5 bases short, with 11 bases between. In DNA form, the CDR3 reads TGCGCCAGCAGCCAAGATCGAGGGGTCAACGAGCAGTACTTC. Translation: CASSQDRGVNEQYF.

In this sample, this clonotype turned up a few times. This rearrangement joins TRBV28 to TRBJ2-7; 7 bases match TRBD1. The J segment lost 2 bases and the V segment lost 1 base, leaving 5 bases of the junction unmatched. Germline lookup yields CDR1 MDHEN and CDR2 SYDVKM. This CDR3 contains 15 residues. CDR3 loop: CASSLLGQSPYEQYF. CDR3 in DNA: TGTGCCAGCAGTTTATTGGGACAGTCCCCCTACGAGCAGTACTTC.

The CDR3 loop is CSVEAMTGGFDGGYTF. The CDR3 nucleotides read TGCAGCGTTGAAGCTATGACAGGGGGGTTTGACGGTGGCTACACCTTC. The chain employs TRBV29-1 and TRBJ1-2, with 9 bases lining up with TRBD1. Germline V gene sequence: CDR1 SQVTM, CDR2 ANQGSEA. This CDR3 spans 16 amino acids. The trim removed 1 base at V and 7 bases at J, leaving 13 bases unmatched.

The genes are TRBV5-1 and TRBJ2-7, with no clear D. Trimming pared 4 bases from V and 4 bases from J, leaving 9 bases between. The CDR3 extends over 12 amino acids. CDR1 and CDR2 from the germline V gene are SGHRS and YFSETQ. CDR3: CASSETPYEQYF. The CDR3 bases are TGCGCCAGCAGCGAGACACCATACGAGCAGTACTTC.

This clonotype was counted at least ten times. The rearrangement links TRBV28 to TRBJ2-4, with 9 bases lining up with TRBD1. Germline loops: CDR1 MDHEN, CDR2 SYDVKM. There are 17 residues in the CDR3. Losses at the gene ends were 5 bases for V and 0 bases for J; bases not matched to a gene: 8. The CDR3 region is CASSTLRTGEAKNIQYF. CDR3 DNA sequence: TGTGCCAGCAGTACCCTTCGGACAGGGGAAGCCAAAAACATTCAGTACTTC.

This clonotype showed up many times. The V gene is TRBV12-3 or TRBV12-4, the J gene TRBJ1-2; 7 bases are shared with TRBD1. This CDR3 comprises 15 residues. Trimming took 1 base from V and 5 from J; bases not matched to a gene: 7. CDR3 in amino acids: CASSLGQGLSYGYTF. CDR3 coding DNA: TGTGCCAGCAGTTTAGGACAGGGCCTTAGTTATGGCTACACCTTC.

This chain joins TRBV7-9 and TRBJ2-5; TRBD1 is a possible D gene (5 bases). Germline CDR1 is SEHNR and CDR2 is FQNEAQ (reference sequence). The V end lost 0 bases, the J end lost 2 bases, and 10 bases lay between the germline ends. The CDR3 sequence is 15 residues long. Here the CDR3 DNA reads TGTGCCAGCAGCTTAGCAGAGACAGCTCAAGAGACCCAGTACTTC. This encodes CASSLAETAQETQYF.

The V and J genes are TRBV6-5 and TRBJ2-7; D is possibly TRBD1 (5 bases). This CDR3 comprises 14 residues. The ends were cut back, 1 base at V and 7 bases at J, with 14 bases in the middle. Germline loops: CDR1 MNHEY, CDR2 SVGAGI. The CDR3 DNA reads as TGTGCCAGCAGTTACTTCCAGGGTGCGGAGGAGCAGTACTTC. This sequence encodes CASSYFQGAEEQYF.

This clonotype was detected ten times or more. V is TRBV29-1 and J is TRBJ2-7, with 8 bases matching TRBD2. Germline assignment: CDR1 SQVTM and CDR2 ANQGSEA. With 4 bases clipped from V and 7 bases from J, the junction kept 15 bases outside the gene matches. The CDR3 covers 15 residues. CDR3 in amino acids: CSVGGRMTSVGEQYF. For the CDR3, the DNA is TGCAGCGTTGGGGGCCGGATGACTAGCGTAGGAGAGCAGTACTTC.

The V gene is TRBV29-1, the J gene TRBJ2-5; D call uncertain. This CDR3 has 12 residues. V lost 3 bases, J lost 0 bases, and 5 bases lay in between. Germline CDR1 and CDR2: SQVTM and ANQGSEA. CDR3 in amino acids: CSVDPYQETQYF. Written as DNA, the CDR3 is TGCAGCGTTGACCCGTACCAAGAGACCCAGTACTTC.

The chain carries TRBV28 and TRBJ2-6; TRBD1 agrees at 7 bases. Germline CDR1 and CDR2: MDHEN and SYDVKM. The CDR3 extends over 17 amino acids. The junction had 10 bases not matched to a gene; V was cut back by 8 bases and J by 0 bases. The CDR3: CASGTASLFSGANVLTF. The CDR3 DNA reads TGTGCCAGCGGGACAGCTTCTCTCTTCTCTGGGGCCAACGTCCTGACTTTC. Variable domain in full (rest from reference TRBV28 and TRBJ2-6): DVKVTQSSRYLVKRTGEKVFLECVQDMDHENMFWYRQDPGLGLRLIYFSYDVKMKEKGDIPEGYSVSREKKERFSLILESASTNQTSMYLCASGTASLFSGANVLTFGAGSRLTVL.

CDR3 nucleotides: TGTGCCAGCAGCTTGGCCGGGCCGAGAGACGAGCAGTACTTC. Amino acid sequence: CASSLAGPRDEQYF. This chain joins TRBV5-5 and TRBJ2-7; no definite D call. CDR1 is SGHKS, CDR2 YYEKEE, per germline (reference sequence). The CDR3 is 14 amino acids. V lost 0 bases and J 5 bases, leaving 12 bases between the germline ends.

The CDR3 protein is CASKNRGLSYEQYF. The DNA for the CDR3 is TGTGCCAGCAAAAACAGGGGGCTCTCCTACGAGCAGTACTTC. The rearrangement uses TRBV6-1 and TRBJ2-7; 9 positions match TRBD1. This CDR3 spans 14 amino acids. Germline trimming cut 7 bases from V and 0 bases from J; bases unmatched to any gene: 4. The germline gives CDR1 MNHNS, CDR2 SASEGT.

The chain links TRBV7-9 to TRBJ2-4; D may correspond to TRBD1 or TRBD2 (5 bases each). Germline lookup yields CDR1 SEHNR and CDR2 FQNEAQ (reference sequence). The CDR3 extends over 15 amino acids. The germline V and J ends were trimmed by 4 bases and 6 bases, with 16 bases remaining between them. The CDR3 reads CASSSLQGVGNIQYF. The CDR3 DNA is TGTGCCAGCAGCTCTTTGCAGGGAGTTGGAAACATTCAGTACTTC. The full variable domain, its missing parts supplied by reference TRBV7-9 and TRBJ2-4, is DTGVSQNPRHKITKRGQNVTFRCDPISEHNRLYWYRQTLGQGPEFLTYFQNEAQLEKSRLLSDRFSAERPKGSFSTLEIQRTEQGDSAMYLCASSSLQGVGNIQYFGAGTRLSVL.

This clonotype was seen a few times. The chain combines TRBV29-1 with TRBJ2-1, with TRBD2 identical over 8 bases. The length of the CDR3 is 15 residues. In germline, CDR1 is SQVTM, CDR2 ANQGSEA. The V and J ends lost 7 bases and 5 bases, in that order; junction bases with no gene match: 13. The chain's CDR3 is CSGRAWASGHNEQFF. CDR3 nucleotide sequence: TGCAGCGGGAGGGCATGGGCTAGCGGGCACAATGAGCAGTTCTTC.

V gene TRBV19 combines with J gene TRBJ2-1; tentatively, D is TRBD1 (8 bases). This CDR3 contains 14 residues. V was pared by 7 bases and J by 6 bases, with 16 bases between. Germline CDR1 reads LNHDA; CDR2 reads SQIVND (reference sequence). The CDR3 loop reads CASNPGGGSNEQFF. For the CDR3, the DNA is TGTGCCAGTAATCCAGGGGGCGGGAGCAATGAGCAGTTCTTC.

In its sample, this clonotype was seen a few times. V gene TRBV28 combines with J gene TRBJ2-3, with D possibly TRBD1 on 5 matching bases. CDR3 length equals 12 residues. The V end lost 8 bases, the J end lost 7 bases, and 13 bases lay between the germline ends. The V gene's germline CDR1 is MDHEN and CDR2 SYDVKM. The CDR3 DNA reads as TGTGCCAGCGGTGGTAGGGGAAATACGCAGTATTTT. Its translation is CASGGRGNTQYF.

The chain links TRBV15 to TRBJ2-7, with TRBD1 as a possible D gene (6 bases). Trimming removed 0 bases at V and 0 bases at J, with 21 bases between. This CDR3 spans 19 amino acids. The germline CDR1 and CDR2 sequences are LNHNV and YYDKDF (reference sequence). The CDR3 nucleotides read TGTGCCACCAGCAGAGATCTCCACAAAACAGACAGGAGCTCCTACGAGCAGTACTTC. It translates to CATSRDLHKTDRSSYEQYF.